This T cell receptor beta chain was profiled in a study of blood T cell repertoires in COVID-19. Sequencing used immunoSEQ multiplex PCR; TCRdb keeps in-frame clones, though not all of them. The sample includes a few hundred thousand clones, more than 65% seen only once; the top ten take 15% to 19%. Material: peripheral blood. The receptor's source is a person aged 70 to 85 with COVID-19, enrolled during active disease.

The CDR3 DNA sequence: TGTGCCATAAAACCGGGACAGGGGATTACTAACTATGGCTACACCTTC. It is translated as CAIKPGQGITNYGYTF. The chain couples TRBV10-3 to TRBJ1-2, with 10 bases identical to TRBD1. V lost 9 bases to trimming and J lost 0 bases; unmatched junction nucleotides: 10. This CDR3 region has 16 residues. Germline CDR1 is ENHRY and CDR2 is SYGVKD.